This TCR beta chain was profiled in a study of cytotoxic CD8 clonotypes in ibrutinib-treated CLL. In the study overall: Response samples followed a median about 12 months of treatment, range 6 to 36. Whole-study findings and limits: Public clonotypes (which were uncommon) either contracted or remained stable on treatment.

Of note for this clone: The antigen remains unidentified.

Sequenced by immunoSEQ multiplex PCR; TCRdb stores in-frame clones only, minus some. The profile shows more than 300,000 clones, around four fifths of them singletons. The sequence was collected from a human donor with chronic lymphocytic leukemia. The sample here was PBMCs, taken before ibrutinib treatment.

This CDR3 reads CASRLGQQETQYF. CDR3 DNA: TGTGCCAGCAGACTAGGACAGCAAGAGACCCAGTACTTC. The chain joins TRBV28 to TRBJ2-5, with D perhaps TRBD1 (6 bases). This CDR3 contains 13 residues. The V end was cut by 6 bases, the J end by 2 bases, with 10 bases between. Germline assignment: CDR1 MDHEN and CDR2 SYDVKM.